This TCR beta chain came from a study of T cells in Graves' hyperthyroidism and ophthalmopathy. Study-wide background: Peripheral blood draws took place at initial diagnosis, ahead of any treatment.

CDR3 size: 15 residues. Germline CDR1 and CDR2: SNHLY and FYNNEI. The V end lost 5 bases, the J end lost 2 bases, and 16 bases lay between the germline ends. It was RNA transcripts that yielded the amplified TCR beta CDR3 regions. The TCR CDR3 was amplified in a first-round RT-PCR using the HTBI primer set. TCRdb independently ran MiXCR on the multiplex PCR reads; one entry per CDR3 protein. The sample holds hundreds of thousands of distinct CDR3 sequences; roughly 24% are singletons and the top ten take about 11%. The PBMCs studied were ones that came from 10 ml fresh peripheral blood. The chain uses TRBV2 and TRBJ2-7; maybe TRBD2 (7 bases). The sample taken for sequencing was blood. This receptor was taken from a woman in her thirties with Graves' ophthalmopathy. The CDR3 sequence is CASSLGGPSTYEQYF. For the CDR3, the DNA is TGTGCCAGCAGTCTCGGGGGGCCATCCACCTACGAGCAGTACTTC.